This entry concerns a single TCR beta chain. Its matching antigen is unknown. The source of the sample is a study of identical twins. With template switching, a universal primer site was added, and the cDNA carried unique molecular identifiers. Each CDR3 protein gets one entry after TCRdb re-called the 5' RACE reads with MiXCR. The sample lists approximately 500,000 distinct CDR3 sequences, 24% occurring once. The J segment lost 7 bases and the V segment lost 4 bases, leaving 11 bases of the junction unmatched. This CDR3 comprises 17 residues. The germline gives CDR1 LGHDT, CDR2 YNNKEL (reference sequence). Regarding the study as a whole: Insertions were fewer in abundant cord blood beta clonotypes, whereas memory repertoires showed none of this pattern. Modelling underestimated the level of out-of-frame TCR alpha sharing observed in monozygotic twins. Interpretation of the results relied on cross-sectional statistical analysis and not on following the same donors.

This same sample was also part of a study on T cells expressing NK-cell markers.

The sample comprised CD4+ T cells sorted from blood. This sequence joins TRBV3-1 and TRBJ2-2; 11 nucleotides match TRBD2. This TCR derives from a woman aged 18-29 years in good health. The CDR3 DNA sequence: TGTGCCAGCAGCCTGGATAAGACTAGCGGGGTCGGCGGGGAGCTGTTTTTT. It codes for CASSLDKTSGVGGELFF.